One and the same sample provided the 3 T cell receptor beta chains below, sequenced in a study of T cells in Graves' hyperthyroidism and ophthalmopathy (dated by TCRdb to the late 2010s). Preparation of the library involved multiplex PCR. The instrument given in TCRdb is Illumina HiSeq 2000. The TCR beta CDR3 regions were amplified from the RNA transcripts. A first-round RT-PCR of the TCR CDR3 used the HTBI primer set with the Qiagen OneStep RT-PCR kit. TCRdb passed the public sequencing reads through fastp at Q25 and MiXCR, retaining productive beta sequences. Here each entry gathers all rows of one CDR3 protein and keeps the most common genes and DNA. A total of 600,000 to 650,000 distinct CDR3 sequences appear in this sample, around 20% of them only once. Of the sample, 34% falls within the top ten clones. The sequenced material came from blood. The receptors were sampled from a man in his thirties or forties with Graves' ophthalmopathy.

This clonotype showed up just once. The genes are TRBV28 and TRBJ1-6; 7 nucleotides line up with TRBD1. CDR1 is MDHEN and CDR2 is SYDVKM in the germline V gene. J was trimmed by 9 bases and V by 7 bases; bases with no gene match: 15. This CDR3 region has 16 residues. The CDR3 coding sequence is TGTGCCAGCACCTTCGAGGCGGGTAGGGGGCGTTCACCCCTCCACTTT. It specifies CASTFEAGRGRSPLHF.

CDR3 sequence: CASSQGASRQETQYF. For the CDR3, the DNA is TGCGCCAGCAGCCAAGGCGCTAGCAGACAAGAGACCCAGTACTTC. The J gene is TRBJ2-5, the V gene TRBV4-3; D perhaps matches TRBD2 (5 bases). CDR3 length: 15 amino acids. Germline CDR1 is LGHNA and CDR2 is YSLEER. The V gene lost 1 base and the J gene lost 2 bases, with 11 bases spanning the gap.

This clonotype was detected a few times. The chain links TRBV12-3 or TRBV12-4 to TRBJ2-5; TRBD2 aligns across 14 bases. CDR3 length equals 21 residues. After removal of 4 bases from V and 2 bases from J, the junction contained 18 bases not matched to a gene. CDR3 bases: TGTGCCAGCAGTTCGAATGATGGGACTAGCGGGAGCGGTGCTTTACAAGAGACCCAGTACTTC. It codes for CASSSNDGTSGSGALQETQYF.